The 15 T cell receptor beta chains in this list originate from one sample, sequenced in a study of PD-1 blockade in classical Hodgkin lymphoma. Generated by immunoSEQ multiplex PCR, the TCRdb table keeps only in-frame clones and is missing some. This table holds 60,000 to 75,000 clones, 90% found once. Each and every patient relapsed after autologous stem cell transplantation, and patients got differing brentuximab vedotin exposure. This specimen consisted of peripheral blood mononuclear cells (PBMCs), obtained at baseline. These receptors all stem from a human donor with classical Hodgkin lymphoma.

The V gene is TRBV10-2, the J gene TRBJ2-7, with 9 positions matching TRBD2. The CDR3 has 12 residues. Germline V CDR1 and CDR2: WSHSY, SAAADI. V dropped 5 bases and J dropped 12; count of bases not matched to a gene: 8. The CDR3: CASSLAGENTYF. CDR3 in DNA: TGCGCCAGCAGTTTAGCGGGGGAAAACACGTACTTC.

V and J are TRBV7-8 and TRBJ2-1; 11 nucleotides agree with TRBD2. In germline, CDR1 is SGHVS, CDR2 FQNEAQ. The CDR3 extends over 17 amino acids. V was pared by 1 base and J by 9 bases, with 11 bases of the junction left unmatched. The DNA for the CDR3 is TGTGCCAGCAGCTTAGTGGTAATAGCGGGAGGGCCGGGTGAGCAGTTCTTC. Protein: CASSLVVIAGGPGEQFF.

V and J are TRBV9 and TRBJ2-5, with 11 bases lining up with TRBD1. CDR3 length: 15 amino acids. V lost 4 bases to trimming and J lost 5 bases; unmatched junction nucleotides: 7. Germline values: CDR1 SGDLS, CDR2 YYNGEE. CDR3 amino acids: CASSPRDRGWETQYF. In DNA form, the CDR3 reads TGTGCCAGCAGCCCTCGGGACAGGGGGTGGGAGACCCAGTACTTC.

The chain couples TRBV2 to TRBJ2-1; possible D gene TRBD1, 5 bases. The CDR3 totals 12 residues. Between the trimmed V and J ends, which lost 3 bases and 10 bases, there was a span of 10 bases. CDR1 and CDR2 (germline): SNHLY, FYNNEI. The CDR3: CASSDWGREQFF. The CDR3 DNA follows: TGTGCCAGCAGTGATTGGGGCAGGGAGCAGTTCTTC.

This chain connects TRBV11-2 to TRBJ2-7, with TRBD1 as a possible D gene (5 bases). Germline lookup yields CDR1 SGHAT and CDR2 FQNNGV. The CDR3 is made up of 13 amino acids. V dropped 1 base and J dropped 1 base, with 5 bases sitting between them. The CDR3 loop is CASSLGQSYEQYF. The DNA of the CDR3 is TGTGCCAGCAGCTTAGGACAGTCCTACGAGCAGTACTTC.

This clone was found a few times. The genes are TRBV7-9 and TRBJ1-6; D remains ambiguous. The germline V and J ends were trimmed by 3 bases and 3 bases, with 9 bases remaining between them. This CDR3 has 15 amino acids. Germline CDR1 and CDR2: SEHNR and FQNEAQ (reference sequence). For the CDR3, the DNA is TGTGCCAGCAGCTTCAGTTTCGACTATAATTCACCCCTCCACTTT. As protein: CASSFSFDYNSPLHF.

This clone was observed a handful of times. The rearrangement links TRBV11-2 to TRBJ1-3; maybe TRBD1 (5 bases). Deletions cut 1 base from V and 0 bases from J, with 13 bases between. The CDR3 is 17 residues long. Germline values: CDR1 SGHAT, CDR2 FQNNGV. Written as DNA, the CDR3 is TGTGCCAGCAGCTTAGTGCGGGGCTTCTTCTCTGGAAACACCATATATTTT. It is translated as CASSLVRGFFSGNTIYF.

This chain joins TRBV28 and TRBJ2-7; the D call may be TRBD1 or TRBD2 (5 bases each). The germline CDR1 and CDR2 sequences are MDHEN and SYDVKM. Trimming stripped 6 bases from V and 4 bases from J, with 19 bases between. This CDR3 is 15 amino acids long. CDR3 nucleotides: TGTGCCAGCAGCCGTCACGAGGGGCCCCTTTACGAGCAGTACTTC. Translating it yields CASSRHEGPLYEQYF.

The table lists this clone with a count of one. The chain is built from TRBV11-2 and TRBJ2-5, with D unresolved. Germline CDR1 and CDR2: SGHAT and FQNNGV. Trimming took off 3 bases at V and 1 base at J, with 9 bases between the two ends. The CDR3 covers 14 residues. The DNA of the CDR3 is TGTGCCAGCAGCTTTGGTTGGGGCCAAGAGACCCAGTACTTC. Its translation: CASSFGWGQETQYF. Using reference TRBV11-2 and TRBJ2-5 for the parts outside the CDR3, the full variable domain is EAGVAQSPRYKIIEKRQSVAFWCNPISGHATLYWYQQILGQGPKLLIQFQNNGVVDDSQLPKDRFSAERLKGVDSTLKIQPAKLEDSAVYLCASSFGWGQETQYFGPGTRLLVL.

This chain joins TRBV10-2 and TRBJ2-1; D is undetermined. This CDR3 is 10 amino acids long. Germline CDR1 and CDR2: WSHSY and SAAADI. Between the trimmed V and J ends, which lost 7 bases and 6 bases, there was a span of 4 bases. The CDR3 loop is CASKSNEQFF. The CDR3, as DNA: TGCGCCAGCAAGTCCAATGAGCAGTTCTTC.

The table lists this clone with a count of one. This CDR3 is CASSPSQGITYEQYF. CDR3 coding DNA: TGTGCCAGCTCACCATCTCAGGGTATCACCTACGAGCAGTACTTC. This chain connects TRBV18 to TRBJ2-7; perhaps TRBD1 as D (5 bases). CDR3 length: 15 amino acids. The V gene's germline CDR1 is KGHSH and CDR2 LQKENI. Trimming shortened V by 2 bases and J by 2 bases, and 13 bases separated the two germline ends.

The V call is TRBV28, the J call TRBJ1-5; D is ambiguous. The CDR3 sequence is 16 residues long. Germline CDR1 reads MDHEN; CDR2 reads SYDVKM. V lost 2 bases, J lost 0 bases, and 11 bases lay in between. The CDR3 DNA follows: TGTGCCAGCAGTTTAATTCAGGCCTCTAGCAATCAGCCCCAGCATTTT. The encoded protein is CASSLIQASSNQPQHF.

The chain employs TRBV5-1 and TRBJ2-1; 10 bases are a match to TRBD2. Germline CDR1 SGHRS, CDR2 YFSETQ. J gave up 7 bases and V 2 bases, and 6 bases lay outside the gene matches. The CDR3 is 15 residues long. For the CDR3, the DNA is TGCGCCAGCAGCTTCACAGCGGGAGGGCTTAATGAGCAGTTCTTC. It codes for CASSFTAGGLNEQFF.

Here the CDR3 reads CASSFQSGNTEAFF. The CDR3 bases are TGTGCCAGCAGCTTCCAGTCGGGGAACACTGAAGCTTTCTTT. The rearrangement links TRBV13 to TRBJ1-1; D is unresolved. V was pared by 3 bases and J by 1 base, with 9 bases between. The CDR3 length is 14 residues. The germline CDR1 and CDR2 sequences are PRHDT and FYEKMQ (reference sequence).

V usage is TRBV5-1 and J usage is TRBJ1-1; TRBD1 might be the D (5 bases). The CDR3 length is 14 residues. V lost 0 bases to trimming and J lost 3 bases, with 9 bases between them. From germline, CDR1 is SGHRS and CDR2 YFSETQ. DNA of the CDR3: TGCGCCAGCAGCTTGGACAGGAGAGACACTGAAGCTTTCTTT. Translating it yields CASSLDRRDTEAFF.